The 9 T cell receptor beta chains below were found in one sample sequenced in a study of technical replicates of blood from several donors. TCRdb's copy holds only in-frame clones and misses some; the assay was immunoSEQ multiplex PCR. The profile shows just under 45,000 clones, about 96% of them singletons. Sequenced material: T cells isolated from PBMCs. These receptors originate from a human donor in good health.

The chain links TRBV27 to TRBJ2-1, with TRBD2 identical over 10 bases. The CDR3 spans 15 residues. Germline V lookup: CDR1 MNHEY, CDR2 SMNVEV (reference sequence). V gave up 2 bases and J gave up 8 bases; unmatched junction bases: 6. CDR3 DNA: TGTGCCAGCAGTTTAGCACCTAGCGGGAGCTATGAGCAGTTCTTC. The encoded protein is CASSLAPSGSYEQFF.

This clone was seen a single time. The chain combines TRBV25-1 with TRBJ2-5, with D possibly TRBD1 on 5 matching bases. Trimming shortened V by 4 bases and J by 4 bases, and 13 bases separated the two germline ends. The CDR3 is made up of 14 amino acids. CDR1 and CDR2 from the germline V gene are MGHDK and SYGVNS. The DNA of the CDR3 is TGTGCCAGCAGTGCCCAGCAGGGTCGAGAGACCCAGTACTTC. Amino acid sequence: CASSAQQGRETQYF.

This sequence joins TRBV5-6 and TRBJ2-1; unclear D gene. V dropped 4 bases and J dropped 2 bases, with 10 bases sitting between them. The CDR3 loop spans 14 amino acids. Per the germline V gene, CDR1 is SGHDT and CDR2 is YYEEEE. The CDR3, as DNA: TGTGCCAGCAGCCTCGACTTCCCCTACAATGAGCAGTTCTTC. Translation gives CASSLDFPYNEQFF.

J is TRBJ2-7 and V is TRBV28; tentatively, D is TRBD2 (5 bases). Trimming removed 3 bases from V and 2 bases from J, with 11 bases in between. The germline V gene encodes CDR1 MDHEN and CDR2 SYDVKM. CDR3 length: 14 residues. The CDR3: CASSFYGVTYEQYF. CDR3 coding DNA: TGTGCCAGCAGTTTCTACGGGGTTACCTACGAGCAGTACTTC.

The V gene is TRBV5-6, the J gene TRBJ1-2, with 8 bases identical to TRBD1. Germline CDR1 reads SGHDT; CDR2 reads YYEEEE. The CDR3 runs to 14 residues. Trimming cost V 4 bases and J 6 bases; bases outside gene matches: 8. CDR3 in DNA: TGTGCCAGCAGCAACGGGACAGGTTGGGATGGCTACACCTTC. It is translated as CASSNGTGWDGYTF.

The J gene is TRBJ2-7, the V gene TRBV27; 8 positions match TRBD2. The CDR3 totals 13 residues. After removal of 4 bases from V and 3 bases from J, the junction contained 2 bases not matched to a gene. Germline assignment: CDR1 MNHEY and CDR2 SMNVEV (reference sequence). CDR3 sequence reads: CASSYGRGYEQYF. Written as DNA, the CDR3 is TGTGCCAGCAGTTACGGGAGGGGCTACGAGCAGTACTTC.

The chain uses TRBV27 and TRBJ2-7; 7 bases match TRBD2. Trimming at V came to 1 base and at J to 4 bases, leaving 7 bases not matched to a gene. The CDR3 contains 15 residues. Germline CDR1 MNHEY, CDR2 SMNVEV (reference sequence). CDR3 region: CASSLYLAESYEQYF. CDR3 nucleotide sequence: TGTGCCAGCAGTTTATATCTAGCGGAGAGTTACGAGCAGTACTTC.

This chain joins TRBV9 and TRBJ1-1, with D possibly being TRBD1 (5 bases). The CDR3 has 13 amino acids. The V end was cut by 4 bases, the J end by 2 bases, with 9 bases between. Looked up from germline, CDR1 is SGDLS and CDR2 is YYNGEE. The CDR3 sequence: CASSITGNTEAFF. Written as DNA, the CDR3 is TGTGCCAGCAGCATAACAGGTAACACTGAAGCTTTCTTT.

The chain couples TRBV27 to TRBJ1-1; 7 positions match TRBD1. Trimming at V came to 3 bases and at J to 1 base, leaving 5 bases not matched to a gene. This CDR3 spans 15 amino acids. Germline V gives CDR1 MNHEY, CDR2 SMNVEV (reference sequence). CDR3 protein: CASSLDRSWNTEAFF. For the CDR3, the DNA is TGTGCCAGCAGTTTGGACAGGTCTTGGAACACTGAAGCTTTCTTT.